These 25 T cell receptor beta chains were all obtained from the same sample, sequenced in a study of cytomegalovirus exposure and HLA in healthy donors. Researchers ran the PCR with 60 Vbeta and 13 Jbeta primers. TCRdb keeps only in-frame clones here, not all; method: immunoSEQ multiplex PCR. The sample yields approximately 200,000 clones, roughly 80% seen once. The sequencing sample was made of PBMCs. All receptors come from a boy aged 5-17 years in good health and CMV-seronegative.

The chain carries TRBV13 and TRBJ1-6, with D unresolved. Trimming took 5 bases from V and 10 from J, leaving 9 bases between them. The CDR3 consists of 12 residues. Germline V gives CDR1 PRHDT, CDR2 FYEKMQ (reference sequence). CDR3 amino acids: CASSPGGSPLHF. The CDR3 region has the DNA TGTGCCAGCAGCCCAGGAGGATCACCCCTCCACTTT.

The chain has TRBV25-1 and TRBJ1-1, with D uncertain. Per the germline V gene, CDR1 is MGHDK and CDR2 is SYGVNS. Trimming left V 1 base short and J 7 bases short, with 10 bases between. This CDR3 is 13 amino acids long. The CDR3 region has the DNA TGTGCCAGCAGTGAATTTTGGGCAGGTGAAGCTTTCTTT. Protein product: CASSEFWAGEAFF.

DNA of the CDR3: TGTGCCAGCAGTTTATCGTGGGGACAGACGTCCTACGAGCAGTACTTC. Translated, it gives CASSLSWGQTSYEQYF. The chain has TRBV27 and TRBJ2-7; TRBD1 agrees at 7 bases. Germline V gene data show CDR1 as MNHEY and CDR2 as SMNVEV (reference sequence). V shed 0 bases and J 1 base; nucleotides not matched to a gene: 6. CDR3 size: 16 residues.

This clone was detected only a few times. The V and J genes are TRBV28 and TRBJ2-1, with D hard to call. The V end lost 3 bases, the J end lost 4 bases, and 10 bases lay between the germline ends. Germline V CDR1 and CDR2: MDHEN, SYDVKM. The CDR3 is made up of 14 amino acids. The CDR3 here is CASSFLGSYNEQFF. The CDR3 bases are TGTGCCAGCAGTTTTTTGGGCTCTTACAATGAGCAGTTCTTC.

The gene calls are TRBV5-6 and TRBJ1-1; D may be TRBD1 (5 bases). This CDR3 spans 14 amino acids. Between the trimmed V and J ends, which lost 5 bases and 1 base, there was a span of 12 bases. Germline V gene lookup returns CDR1 SGHDT and CDR2 YYEEEE. The CDR3 nucleotides read TGTGCCAGCAGGGGGCCCCTGACGAACACTGAAGCTTTCTTT. The encoded protein is CASRGPLTNTEAFF. Complete variable domain (other parts from reference TRBV5-6 and TRBJ1-1): DAGVTQSPTHLIKTRGQQVTLRCSPKSGHDTVSWYQQALGQGPQFIFQYYEEEERQRGNFPDRFSGHQFPNYSSELNVNALLLGDSALYLCASRGPLTNTEAFFGQGTRLTVV.

This clone was seen only a few times. V gene TRBV7-9 combines with J gene TRBJ2-3, with 10 bases matching TRBD2. Germline CDR1 reads SEHNR; CDR2 reads FQNEAQ (reference sequence). J was trimmed by 10 bases and V by 2 bases; bases with no gene match: 9. The CDR3 covers 15 residues. The chain's CDR3 is CASSLQRGGRAPQYF. CDR3 bases: TGTGCCAGCAGCTTACAGCGGGGGGGGAGGGCTCCGCAGTATTTT. Based on the CDR3 plus reference TRBV7-9 and TRBJ2-3, the full variable domain is DTGVSQNPRHKITKRGQNVTFRCDPISEHNRLYWYRQTLGQGPEFLTYFQNEAQLEKSRLLSDRFSAERPKGSFSTLEIQRTEQGDSAMYLCASSLQRGGRAPQYFGPGTRLTVL.

The V call is TRBV4-1, the J call TRBJ2-3; 7 bases are shared with TRBD2. The CDR3 is 16 residues long. The V gene's germline CDR1 is MGHRA and CDR2 YSYEKL. The J segment lost 8 bases and the V segment lost 1 base, leaving 12 bases of the junction unmatched. CDR3 sequence: CASSQVSGAARGTQYF. CDR3 sequence (DNA): TGCGCCAGCAGCCAAGTCAGCGGGGCCGCACGGGGTACGCAGTATTTT.

The gene calls are TRBV6-5 and TRBJ1-1, with 7 bases that match TRBD1. Unmatched junction bases numbered 7, after V lost 5 bases and J lost 7 bases. CDR3 length: 13 amino acids. Germline values: CDR1 MNHEY, CDR2 SVGAGI. The CDR3 protein is CASSIRQGLEAFF. The CDR3 DNA reads as TGTGCCAGCAGTATTAGACAGGGCCTTGAAGCTTTCTTT.

The V gene is TRBV5-1, the J gene TRBJ1-2, with a weak D call TRBD1 (6 bases). CDR1 and CDR2 from the germline V gene are SGHRS and YFSETQ. With 4 bases removed from V and 4 bases from J, the gap between germline ends came to 14 bases. The CDR3 extends over 14 amino acids. The CDR3 DNA sequence: TGCGCCAGCAGCCCGCACAGGGTAGTCTATGGCTACACCTTC. This translates into CASSPHRVVYGYTF.

CDR3 sequence (DNA): TGTGCCAGCATTGGGCAGGGTACCTACGAGCAGTACTTC. This gives the protein CASIGQGTYEQYF. The chain recombines TRBV27 with TRBJ2-7; perhaps TRBD1 as D (5 bases). Germline V gives CDR1 MNHEY, CDR2 SMNVEV (reference sequence). This CDR3 is built from 13 residues. V was trimmed by 7 bases and J by 2 bases, leaving 12 bases between them.

The chain recombines TRBV4-3 with TRBJ2-3; 9 nucleotides match TRBD2. Germline CDR1 LGHNA, CDR2 YSLEER. Trimming removed 1 base from V and 6 bases from J; junction bases left unmatched: 5. The CDR3 spans 15 residues. Written as DNA, the CDR3 is TGCGCCAGCAGCCAAGGGAGTAGCGGGGGTGATACGCAGTATTTT. Translated: CASSQGSSGGDTQYF.

The DNA for the CDR3 is TGTGCCAGCAGTTACGGGGACAGGGGGGCTTCACCCCTCCACTTT. It translates to CASSYGDRGASPLHF. The chain employs TRBV6-5 and TRBJ1-6, with TRBD1 matching 11 bases. The CDR3 extends over 15 amino acids. V lost 2 bases to trimming and J lost 9 bases; unmatched junction nucleotides: 3. CDR1 and CDR2 (germline): MNHEY, SVGAGI.

This clone has only one observation. The V gene is TRBV5-1, the J gene TRBJ1-2; the D is unclear. This CDR3 has 14 amino acids. Germline-derived CDR1 and CDR2 are SGHRS and YFSETQ. V was pared by 4 bases and J by 0 bases, with 10 bases between. The CDR3 DNA is TGCGCCAGCAGCATTGACACGTCTAACTATGGCTACACCTTC. It translates to CASSIDTSNYGYTF.

V gene TRBV19 combines with J gene TRBJ1-1; D is ambiguous. Trimming pared 8 bases from V and 0 bases from J, leaving 7 bases between. CDR1 and CDR2 (germline): LNHDA, SQIVND (reference sequence). CDR3 size: 12 residues. CDR3 DNA sequence: TGTGCCAGTTCTCAGGTGAACACTGAAGCTTTCTTT. Amino acids: CASSQVNTEAFF. The whole variable domain, remainder taken from reference TRBV19 and TRBJ1-1, is DGGITQSPKYLFRKEGQNVTLSCEQNLNHDAMYWYRQDPGQGLRLIYYSQIVNDFQKGDIAEGYSVSREKKESFPLTVTSAQKNPTAFYLCASSQVNTEAFFGQGTRLTVV.

J is TRBJ1-2 and V is TRBV9; the match to TRBD1 covers 7 bases. Trimming at V came to 0 bases and at J to 5 bases, leaving 7 bases not matched to a gene. Germline V lookup: CDR1 SGDLS, CDR2 YYNGEE. The CDR3 runs to 15 residues. The CDR3 here is CASSVAPGGTYGYTF. For the CDR3, the DNA is TGTGCCAGCAGCGTAGCCCCAGGGGGGACATATGGCTACACCTTC. Complete variable domain (other parts from reference TRBV9 and TRBJ1-2): DSGVTQTPKHLITATGQRVTLRCSPRSGDLSVYWYQQSLDQGLQFLIQYYNGEERAKGNILERFSAQQFPDLHSELNLSSLELGDSALYFCASSVAPGGTYGYTFGSGTRLTVV.

The V and J genes are TRBV27 and TRBJ1-5; no clear D gene. The germline CDR1 and CDR2 sequences are MNHEY and SMNVEV (reference sequence). CDR3 length: 12 amino acids. Trimming pared 2 bases from V and 4 bases from J, leaving 3 bases between. As DNA, the CDR3 is TGTGCCAGCAGTTTAACAAATCAGCCCCAGCATTTT. Amino acids: CASSLTNQPQHF.

This chain uses TRBV15 with TRBJ1-5, with D unclear. The CDR3 sequence is 15 residues long. Germline-derived CDR1 and CDR2 are LNHNV and YYDKDF (reference sequence). Trimming left V 0 bases short and J 5 bases short, with 11 bases between. The CDR3 here is CATSRDQQDYQPQHF. CDR3 nucleotide sequence: TGTGCCACCAGCAGAGATCAGCAGGACTATCAGCCCCAGCATTTT.

This clone was observed once. V gene TRBV7-9 combines with J gene TRBJ2-3; 8 positions agree with TRBD2. Germline trimming cut 4 bases from V and 0 bases from J; bases unmatched to any gene: 9. Looked up from germline, CDR1 is SEHNR and CDR2 is FQNEAQ (reference sequence). This CDR3 is built from 17 residues. In DNA, the CDR3 is TGTGCCAGCAGCTGGGAACGGGGGGGCGATAGCACAGATACGCAGTATTTT. It is translated as CASSWERGGDSTDTQYF.

This clone has only one observation. V is TRBV7-2 and J is TRBJ2-3; TRBD2 matches 11 bases. With V trimmed by 5 bases and J by 5 bases, 6 bases remained unmatched. The CDR3 is made up of 15 amino acids. Germline-derived CDR1 and CDR2 are SGHTA and FQGNSA. The DNA for the CDR3 is TGTGCCAGCAGCCAACTAGCGGGAGCCGGAGATACGCAGTATTTT. It is translated as CASSQLAGAGDTQYF.

The rearrangement joins TRBV2 to TRBJ1-5, with D possibly being TRBD1 (6 bases). The germline V and J ends were trimmed by 7 bases and 7 bases, with 17 bases remaining between them. There are 14 residues in the CDR3. CDR1 is SNHLY and CDR2 is FYNNEI in the germline V gene. The CDR3 spells CASNELQGSQPQHF. CDR3 nucleotides: TGTGCCAGCAACGAATTACAGGGTTCACAGCCCCAGCATTTT.

J is TRBJ2-7 and V is TRBV25-1; TRBD2 might be the D (6 bases). The CDR3 consists of 12 residues. CDR1 is MGHDK and CDR2 is SYGVNS in the germline V gene. CDR3 region: CGTGSGPYEQYF. CDR3 bases: TGTGGTACGGGGAGCGGGCCCTACGAGCAGTACTTC.

This chain links TRBV27 with TRBJ1-2; 7 bases fit TRBD1. Germline V gives CDR1 MNHEY, CDR2 SMNVEV (reference sequence). The CDR3 sequence is 13 residues long. V gave up 7 bases and J gave up 8 bases; unmatched junction bases: 10. Written as DNA, the CDR3 is TGTGCCAGCAAAGGACAGGTGGATGAAGGCTACACCTTC. It specifies CASKGQVDEGYTF.

The V and J genes are TRBV2 and TRBJ2-3; 7 bases are shared with TRBD2. V shed 9 bases, J shed 2 bases, and the junction held 17 bases outside the gene matches. In germline, CDR1 is SNHLY, CDR2 FYNNEI. This CDR3 contains 17 residues. The CDR3 is CASWRNRRDYLTDTQYF. The CDR3, as DNA: TGTGCCAGTTGGAGAAATCGCCGGGACTACCTCACAGATACGCAGTATTTT.

CDR3 coding DNA: TGTGCCAGCACCCCATTGGAGCCTAGCAATCAGCCCCAGCATTTT. Translation: CASTPLEPSNQPQHF. The rearrangement links TRBV2 to TRBJ1-5; no definite D call. Trimming shortened V by 7 bases and J by 0 bases, and 13 bases separated the two germline ends. CDR1 is SNHLY, CDR2 FYNNEI, per germline. The CDR3 is 15 amino acids.

The rearrangement links TRBV5-1 to TRBJ1-6, with 11 positions matching TRBD1. Per the germline V gene, CDR1 is SGHRS and CDR2 is YFSETQ. Germline trimming cut 4 bases from V and 7 bases from J; bases unmatched to any gene: 4. This CDR3 is 15 amino acids long. CDR3 sequence: CASSDWDRGNSPLHF. The CDR3, as DNA: TGCGCCAGCAGCGACTGGGACAGGGGGAATTCACCCCTCCACTTT.